This T cell receptor (beta chain) emerged from a study of T cells after yellow fever vaccination. Study conclusions and caveats: Overlap between CD4 and CD8 compartments was detected for a small share of clonotypes.

TCRdb reprocessed the 5' RACE reads with MiXCR, giving one entry per CDR3 protein. Seen here are 15,000 or so distinct CDR3 sequences, roughly 7.2% observed once, and the top ten hold 1.6%. V shed 2 bases and J shed 2 bases, with 22 bases lying between them. This CDR3 comprises 19 residues. Germline CDR1 and CDR2: MNHNY and SVGAGI (reference sequence). This clonotype was seen many times. The clonotype was recovered from a man between 18 and 29 years old who received the YFV17D yellow fever vaccine. The sample here was PBMCs, either bulk or a sorted T-cell subset (CD4+, CD8+, memory, or dextramer-sorted; not recorded which), taken on the day of the yellow fever booster vaccination. The chain is built from TRBV6-6 and TRBJ2-1, with D perhaps TRBD1 or TRBD2 (5 bases each). CDR3 loop: CASSYGGPGHSGPYNEQFF. Here the CDR3 DNA reads TGTGCCAGCAGTTACGGGGGACCTGGTCACTCCGGGCCCTACAATGAGCAGTTCTTC.